The 26 T cell receptor beta chains presented below share a single source sample, sequenced in a study of blood T cell repertoires in COVID-19. Method: immunoSEQ multiplex PCR; TCRdb's copy keeps in-frame clones and lacks some. The table lists approximately 440,000 clones, roughly 87% of them singletons. Sequences were obtained from PBMCs or T cells enriched from blood (not recorded which). All receptors come from a woman between 18 and 29 years old who had recovered from COVID-19.

The V and J genes are TRBV7-2 and TRBJ1-2; D remains unclear. The V gene lost 5 bases and the J gene lost 4 bases, with 8 bases spanning the gap. From germline, CDR1 is SGHTA and CDR2 FQGNSA. The CDR3 totals 12 residues. The CDR3 loop reads CASSLGVYGYTF. The CDR3 DNA is TGTGCCAGCAGCCTCGGAGTCTATGGCTACACCTTC.

This sequence joins TRBV5-1 and TRBJ2-5; maybe TRBD1 (5 bases). Trimming removed 4 bases at V and 3 bases at J, with 10 bases between. Looked up from germline, CDR1 is SGHRS and CDR2 is YFSETQ. The CDR3 has 13 amino acids. The CDR3 nucleotides read TGCGCCAGCAGCGACAGTTACAAAGAGACCCAGTACTTC. This translates into CASSDSYKETQYF.

V is TRBV7-5 and J is TRBJ1-5; the table gives TRBD1 as D, unverified against the DNA. TRBV7-5 is a pseudogene segment. The CDR3 has 17 residues. CDR3 loop: CARSLGGRTGPHQPQHF. The CDR3 DNA sequence: TGTGCCAGAAGCCTGGGAGGGAGGACAGGGCCACATCAGCCCCAGCATTTT.

The rearrangement uses TRBV30 and TRBJ1-5; D is perhaps TRBD1 (5 bases). The germline gives CDR1 GTSNPN, CDR2 SVGIG (reference sequence). This CDR3 spans 14 amino acids. V gave up 3 bases and J gave up 3 bases, with 12 bases separating them. The DNA of the CDR3 is TGTGCCTGGAGCGATGACAGTTCCAATCAGCCCCAGCATTTT. Protein product: CAWSDDSSNQPQHF.

This clone was observed a single time. This chain connects TRBV5-1 to TRBJ2-7; TRBD1 matches at 10 bases. This CDR3 is built from 13 residues. The V segment lost 5 bases and the J segment 6 bases; nucleotides outside the gene matches: 5. Germline values: CDR1 SGHRS, CDR2 YFSETQ. CDR3 protein: CASRPGTGVEQYF. CDR3 nucleotide sequence: TGCGCCAGCAGGCCCGGGACAGGGGTCGAGCAGTACTTC.

This clone has more than one count but fewer than ten. The rearrangement joins TRBV5-8 to TRBJ1-4; 8 nucleotides line up with TRBD1. Looked up from germline, CDR1 is SGHTS and CDR2 is YDEGEE. J was trimmed by 8 bases and V by 5 bases; bases with no gene match: 8. The CDR3 loop spans 14 amino acids. CDR3 protein: CASSLQGEGEKLFF. CDR3 coding DNA: TGTGCCAGCAGTCTACAGGGGGAAGGAGAAAAACTGTTTTTT.

The V call is TRBV19, the J call TRBJ1-1, with D possibly TRBD1 on 6 matching bases. The germline CDR1 and CDR2 sequences are LNHDA and SQIVND (reference sequence). The CDR3 spans 14 residues. V lost 11 bases to trimming and J lost 4 bases, with 20 bases between them. CDR3 sequence reads: CAATVGAEGTEAFF. DNA for the CDR3: TGTGCCGCCACGGTGGGGGCTGAAGGCACTGAAGCTTTCTTT. Filled out from reference TRBV19 and TRBJ1-1, the complete variable domain reads DGGITQSPKYLFRKEGQNVTLSCEQNLNHDAMYWYRQDPGQGLRLIYYSQIVNDFQKGDIAEGYSVSREKKESFPLTVTSAQKNPTAFYLCAATVGAEGTEAFFGQGTRLTVV.

The V and J genes are TRBV6-6 and TRBJ1-2; tentative D call: TRBD1 (6 bases). The CDR3 spans 14 residues. Germline lookup yields CDR1 MNHNY and CDR2 SVGAGI (reference sequence). The ends were cut back, 4 bases at V and 4 bases at J, with 13 bases in the middle. The CDR3 sequence is CASSSGQTGYGYTF. As DNA, the CDR3 is TGTGCCAGCAGTTCGGGACAAACCGGCTATGGCTACACCTTC.

The chain carries TRBV7-9 and TRBJ2-7, with TRBD1 matching over 8 bases. The CDR3 runs 13 residues. The germline V gene encodes CDR1 SEHNR and CDR2 FQNEAQ (reference sequence). With V trimmed by 2 bases and J by 4 bases, 1 base remained unmatched. This CDR3 reads CASSLTGGYEQYF. The DNA of the CDR3 is TGTGCCAGCAGCTTAACAGGGGGTTACGAGCAGTACTTC. The full variable domain, completed using reference TRBV7-9 and TRBJ2-7, is DTGVSQNPRHKITKRGQNVTFRCDPISEHNRLYWYRQTLGQGPEFLTYFQNEAQLEKSRLLSDRFSAERPKGSFSTLEIQRTEQGDSAMYLCASSLTGGYEQYFGPGTRLTVT.

Written as DNA, the CDR3 is TGTGCCAGCAGCCAATTGAGGACCGGGGAGCTGTTTTTT. This encodes CASSQLRTGELFF. The rearrangement uses TRBV11-2 and TRBJ2-2; unclear D gene. V lost 5 bases and J 5 bases, leaving 9 bases between the germline ends. This CDR3 spans 13 amino acids. Germline CDR1 reads SGHAT; CDR2 reads FQNNGV.

The chain joins TRBV2 to TRBJ1-1; 7 nucleotides align to TRBD1. The CDR3 is made up of 14 amino acids. The V and J ends lost 5 bases and 5 bases, in that order; junction bases with no gene match: 8. Germline V lookup: CDR1 SNHLY, CDR2 FYNNEI. The CDR3 coding sequence is TGTGCCAGCAGTAGTACTGCAGGGGGTACTGAAGCTTTCTTT. The encoded protein is CASSSTAGGTEAFF. Filled out from reference TRBV2 and TRBJ1-1, the complete variable domain reads EPEVTQTPSHQVTQMGQEVILRCVPISNHLYFYWYRQILGQKVEFLVSFYNNEISEKSEIFDDQFSVERPDGSNFTLKIRSTKLEDSAMYFCASSSTAGGTEAFFGQGTRLTVV.

The chain carries TRBV19 and TRBJ2-7; TRBD1 agrees at 7 bases. CDR3 length equals 15 residues. With 5 bases clipped from V and 0 bases from J, the junction kept 7 bases outside the gene matches. From germline, CDR1 is LNHDA and CDR2 SQIVND (reference sequence). The DNA for the CDR3 is TGTGCCAGTAGTCCGGGACAGTCGCCCTCCTACGAGCAGTACTTC. It specifies CASSPGQSPSYEQYF.

CDR3 in amino acids: CASSFYRDRAGNTIYF. In DNA form, the CDR3 reads TGTGCCAGTAGTTTCTACCGGGACAGGGCTGGAAACACCATATATTTT. V usage is TRBV19 and J usage is TRBJ1-3, with 9 bases that match TRBD1. V lost 5 bases to trimming and J lost 2 bases; unmatched junction nucleotides: 7. This CDR3 has 16 amino acids. Germline V gene data show CDR1 as LNHDA and CDR2 as SQIVND (reference sequence).

The chain is built from TRBV2 and TRBJ1-2; the D is unclear. V lost 2 bases, J lost 4 bases, and 14 bases lay in between. The length of the CDR3 is 15 residues. Germline values: CDR1 SNHLY, CDR2 FYNNEI. The CDR3, as DNA: TGTGCCAGCAGTGAATCGGGATCCACGGGCTATGGCTACACCTTC. This translates into CASSESGSTGYGYTF.

The chain uses TRBV30 and TRBJ2-1; tentative D call: TRBD1 (6 bases). Trimming pared 2 bases from V and 5 bases from J, leaving 13 bases between. Germline CDR1 and CDR2: GTSNPN and SVGIG (reference sequence). This CDR3 spans 14 amino acids. In DNA, the CDR3 is TGTGCCTGGAGTCGCGACAGGCTAAACAATGAGCAGTTCTTC. Translated: CAWSRDRLNNEQFF.

The rearrangement uses TRBV15 and TRBJ1-1; D not certain. In germline, CDR1 is LNHNV, CDR2 YYDKDF (reference sequence). V shed 1 base and J shed 0 bases, with 12 bases lying between them. This CDR3 has 16 residues. The chain's CDR3 is CATSRVYGGMNTEAFF. CDR3 sequence (DNA): TGTGCCACCAGCAGAGTATATGGAGGGATGAACACTGAAGCTTTCTTT.

This clone was observed a single time. V gene TRBV6-5 combines with J gene TRBJ2-2, with D possibly matching TRBD2 (5 bases). With 2 bases removed from V and 1 base from J, the gap between germline ends came to 5 bases. CDR1 is MNHEY, CDR2 SVGAGI, per germline. CDR3 length equals 14 residues. The CDR3 DNA reads as TGTGCCAGCAGTTACGGGAGGAACACCGGGGAGCTGTTTTTT. Residues: CASSYGRNTGELFF.

The CDR3 bases are TGTGCCTGGAGTCCCCCGCGGCCGGCCCCGAGAGACACTGAAGCTTTCTTT. It encodes CAWSPPRPAPRDTEAFF. The rearrangement uses TRBV30 and TRBJ1-1; D remains ambiguous. The V gene lost 2 bases and the J gene lost 3 bases, with 22 bases spanning the gap. This CDR3 contains 17 residues. In germline, CDR1 is GTSNPN, CDR2 SVGIG (reference sequence).

The CDR3 nucleotides read TGTGCCTGGACCCCCTACCTAGCGGGGGGCGAGAAACAAGAGACCCAGTACTTC. This sequence encodes CAWTPYLAGGEKQETQYF. The chain combines TRBV30 with TRBJ2-5; TRBD2 matches at 11 bases. CDR1 and CDR2 from the germline V gene are GTSNPN and SVGIG (reference sequence). Trimming removed 4 bases from V and 2 bases from J; junction bases left unmatched: 15. CDR3 length equals 18 residues. The variable domain in full, with the rest retrieved from reference TRBV30 and TRBJ2-5, is SQTIHQWPATLVQPVGSPLSLECTVEGTSNPNLYWYRQAAGRGLQLLFYSVGIGQISSEVPQNLSASRPQDRQFILSSKKLLLSDSGFYLCAWTPYLAGGEKQETQYFGPGTRLLVL.

The rearrangement joins TRBV6-5 to TRBJ2-7; TRBD2 matches at 10 bases. The CDR3 covers 15 residues. CDR1 MNHEY and CDR2 SVGAGI come from the germline V gene. V shed 0 bases and J 3 bases; nucleotides not matched to a gene: 2. CDR3 DNA sequence: TGTGCCAGCAGTTACTCGGCTAGCGGGGGCTACGAGCAGTACTTC. Its protein product is CASSYSASGGYEQYF.

The chain is built from TRBV4-1 and TRBJ1-2, with 8 positions matching TRBD1. The CDR3 totals 15 residues. CDR1 MGHRA and CDR2 YSYEKL come from the germline V gene. The V and J ends lost 3 bases and 5 bases, in that order; junction bases with no gene match: 8. The CDR3 nucleotides are TGCGCCAGCAGCCACCCGGCGGGACAGGAATATGGCTACACCTTC. Its translation: CASSHPAGQEYGYTF.

The V call is TRBV28, the J call TRBJ1-1; 9 bases are a match to TRBD1. CDR3 size: 16 residues. The V gene's germline CDR1 is MDHEN and CDR2 SYDVKM. Trimming removed 5 bases from V and 0 bases from J; junction bases left unmatched: 7. CDR3 bases: TGTGCCAGCAGTCTACAGGGGGCGAGGGTGAACACTGAAGCTTTCTTT. It encodes CASSLQGARVNTEAFF.

This sequence joins TRBV7-3 and TRBJ2-1, with D maybe TRBD2 (6 bases). The V gene lost 5 bases and the J gene lost 6 bases, with 20 bases spanning the gap. Looked up from germline, CDR1 is SGHTA and CDR2 is FQGTGA. This CDR3 has 16 residues. CDR3 nucleotides: TGTGCCAGCAGCCGGACCGGCGGTGGGGGAGGCAATGAGCAGTTCTTC. Its translation is CASSRTGGGGGNEQFF.

The CDR3: CASSLAGQAVGTEAFF. The DNA for the CDR3 is TGCGCCAGCAGCTTGGCCGGACAGGCGGTAGGCACTGAAGCTTTCTTT. The chain employs TRBV5-1 and TRBJ1-1, with 7 bases that match TRBD1. J lost 4 bases, V lost 0 bases, and 9 bases had no gene match. The CDR3 is 16 residues long. The germline V gene encodes CDR1 SGHRS and CDR2 YFSETQ.

CDR3 DNA: TGTGCCACCTCCCCAGGGGGCTGGGACTATGGCTACACCTTC. This translates into CATSPGGWDYGYTF. The chain employs TRBV24-1 and TRBJ1-2; the match to TRBD1 covers 8 bases. V lost 9 bases to trimming and J lost 3 bases; unmatched junction nucleotides: 8. Germline lookup yields CDR1 KGHDR and CDR2 SFDVKD. CDR3 size: 14 residues.

The rearrangement links TRBV12-3 or TRBV12-4 to TRBJ1-1, with D perhaps TRBD1 (6 bases). This CDR3 region has 12 residues. V was shortened by 7 bases and J by 8 bases, with 14 bases between the two germline ends. In nucleotides, the CDR3 is TGTGCCAGCACCGGATTGGGACAAGAAGCTTTCTTT. The encoded protein is CASTGLGQEAFF.